This T cell receptor (beta chain) was sequenced in a study of blood T cell repertoires in COVID-19. Looked up from germline, CDR1 is SGHNT and CDR2 is YENEEA. The CDR3 is 15 residues long. V lost 1 base, J lost 0 bases, and 10 bases lay in between. Adults between roughly 18 and 89 years of age took part from 24 US areas. Assay used: immunoSEQ multiplex PCR; TCRdb lists only in-frame clones, some missing. The top ten hold approximately 2.4% of the sample, which has 200,000 to 300,000 clones, around nine tenths seen once. This chain uses TRBV11-3 with TRBJ2-7; maybe TRBD2 (6 bases). The clonotype originates from a young woman who had recovered from COVID-19. Sequencing input: PBMCs or T cells enriched from blood (not recorded which). CDR3 amino acids: CASSLAAGGSYEQYF. For the CDR3, the DNA is TGTGCCAGCAGCTTAGCGGCCGGGGGCTCCTACGAGCAGTACTTC.